The 22 T cell receptor beta chains reported below all come from one sample, sequenced in a study of cytotoxic CD8 clonotypes in ibrutinib-treated CLL. Produced via immunoSEQ multiplex PCR; TCRdb's table is partial and in-frame only. In the table there are approximately 280,000 clones, roughly three quarters of which are singletons. The specimen comprised PBMCs, sampled at disease progression, from a patient treated with ibrutinib. These receptors originate from a human donor with chronic lymphocytic leukemia.

V usage is TRBV28 and J usage is TRBJ1-2, with D uncertain. The CDR3 has 15 residues. CDR1 is MDHEN and CDR2 is SYDVKM in the germline V gene. Trimming pared 2 bases from V and 4 bases from J, leaving 14 bases between. CDR3 DNA sequence: TGTGCCAGCAGTTTAGTCCCGGACGGACCCTATGGCTACACCTTC. As protein: CASSLVPDGPYGYTF.

The sample holds a few counts of this clone. The rearrangement uses TRBV9 and TRBJ1-1; the match to TRBD1 covers 11 bases. Germline V gives CDR1 SGDLS, CDR2 YYNGEE. V lost 3 bases to trimming and J lost 4 bases; unmatched junction nucleotides: 8. This CDR3 region has 16 residues. CDR3 nucleotides: TGTGCCAGCAGCGCCGGGACAGGGGGTTTCGGCACTGAAGCTTTCTTT. This gives the protein CASSAGTGGFGTEAFF.

This clone was detected a few times. The genes are TRBV5-1 and TRBJ2-3; D is possibly TRBD2 (5 bases). CDR1 is SGHRS and CDR2 is YFSETQ in the germline V gene. The CDR3 loop spans 16 amino acids. The ends were cut back, 0 bases at V and 4 bases at J, with 15 bases in the middle. The CDR3 reads CASSLGPLGPADTQYF. The CDR3 DNA reads as TGCGCCAGCAGCTTGGGCCCACTAGGGCCGGCAGATACGCAGTATTTT.

The chain links TRBV7-9 to TRBJ2-7; 7 bases match TRBD1. Germline loops: CDR1 SEHNR, CDR2 FQNEAQ (reference sequence). The J segment lost 5 bases and the V segment lost 5 bases, leaving 9 bases of the junction unmatched. This CDR3 has 14 amino acids. The CDR3 DNA follows: TGTGCCAGCAGCACCCGACAGGGCGGCGACGAGCAGTACTTC. It yields the protein CASSTRQGGDEQYF. The entire variable domain, with the rest obtained from reference TRBV7-9 and TRBJ2-7, is as follows: DTGVSQNPRHKITKRGQNVTFRCDPISEHNRLYWYRQTLGQGPEFLTYFQNEAQLEKSRLLSDRFSAERPKGSFSTLEIQRTEQGDSAMYLCASSTRQGGDEQYFGPGTRLTVT.

V is TRBV10-1 and J is TRBJ1-2; 8 nucleotides match TRBD1. The CDR3 consists of 15 residues. Germline-derived CDR1 and CDR2 are WNHNN and SYGVQD (reference sequence). The J segment lost 1 base and the V segment lost 6 bases, leaving 7 bases of the junction unmatched. The CDR3 protein is CASRGTGALNYGYTF. The DNA of the CDR3 is TGCGCCAGCAGGGGGACAGGCGCCCTTAACTATGGCTACACCTTC.

The chain couples TRBV27 to TRBJ1-6; D is perhaps TRBD1 (6 bases). The V end was cut by 2 bases, the J end by 3 bases, with 11 bases between. This CDR3 contains 16 residues. In germline, CDR1 is MNHEY, CDR2 SMNVEV (reference sequence). As DNA, the CDR3 is TGTGCCAGCAGTTTAAACAGGGCCAGCTATAATTCACCCCTCCACTTT. Translation gives CASSLNRASYNSPLHF.

This clone was seen a few times. V usage is TRBV10-3 and J usage is TRBJ2-1; 12 bases line up with TRBD2. The germline CDR1 and CDR2 sequences are ENHRY and SYGVKD. Trimming cost V 4 bases and J 8 bases; bases outside gene matches: 9. This CDR3 has 16 residues. CDR3 sequence reads: CAISGGLAGSRDEQFF. The CDR3 DNA reads TGTGCCATCAGTGGGGGACTAGCGGGCTCACGGGATGAGCAGTTCTTC.

The chain recombines TRBV7-9 with TRBJ1-1; D uncertain. CDR1 is SEHNR and CDR2 is FQNEAQ in the germline V gene (reference sequence). This CDR3 has 12 amino acids. Between the trimmed V and J ends, which lost 0 bases and 4 bases, there was a span of 3 bases. The DNA for the CDR3 is TGTGCCAGCAGCTTAGCGGTCACTGAAGCTTTCTTT. Translated: CASSLAVTEAFF. The whole variable domain, filled in from reference TRBV7-9 and TRBJ1-1, reads DTGVSQNPRHKITKRGQNVTFRCDPISEHNRLYWYRQTLGQGPEFLTYFQNEAQLEKSRLLSDRFSAERPKGSFSTLEIQRTEQGDSAMYLCASSLAVTEAFFGQGTRLTVV.

This clone came up a few times. The chain carries TRBV5-4 and TRBJ1-6; the match to TRBD1 covers 8 bases. Looked up from germline, CDR1 is SGHNT and CDR2 is YYREEE (reference sequence). The length of the CDR3 is 16 residues. Trimming at V came to 3 bases and at J to 7 bases, leaving 9 bases not matched to a gene. The CDR3 region is CASSSGQDGLNSPLHF. CDR3 DNA: TGTGCCAGCAGCTCGGGACAGGACGGTCTCAATTCACCCCTCCACTTT. The full variable domain, with the rest looked up from reference TRBV5-4 and TRBJ1-6, is ETGVTQSPTHLIKTRGQQVTLRCSSQSGHNTVSWYQQALGQGPQFIFQYYREEENGRGNFPPRFSGLQFPNYSSELNVNALELDDSALYLCASSSGQDGLNSPLHFGNGTRLTVT.

The chain links TRBV12-1 to TRBJ2-1; the DNA was not compared with TRBD1, the D call given in the table. TRBV12-1 is designated a pseudogene. The CDR3 loop spans 17 amino acids. CDR3 sequence reads: CASSHRRWDREVNEQFF. CDR3 DNA sequence: TGTGCCAGCAGCCACCGACGTTGGGACAGGGAAGTCAATGAGCAGTTCTTC.

Comment on this clone: This specimen includes other DNA sequences encoding the same CDR3. The chain recombines TRBV7-2 with TRBJ2-1, with TRBD2 matching 8 bases. Trimming at V came to 1 base and at J to 4 bases, leaving 3 bases not matched to a gene. This CDR3 is built from 15 residues. Germline V gives CDR1 SGHTA, CDR2 FQGNSA. This chain's CDR3 is CASSLVAGGYNEQFF. CDR3 bases: TGTGCCAGCAGCTTAGTGGCGGGGGGATACAATGAGCAGTTCTTC.

This chain connects TRBV27 to TRBJ2-7; D ambiguous. Trimming took 10 bases from V and 2 from J, leaving 12 bases between them. Germline-derived CDR1 and CDR2 are MNHEY and SMNVEV (reference sequence). The length of the CDR3 is 12 residues. CDR3 protein: CATKSEAYEQYF. The CDR3 bases are TGTGCCACCAAGAGTGAAGCCTACGAGCAGTACTTC.

A single count supports this clone. The genes are TRBV7-8 and TRBJ1-3; no definite D call. V was cut by 0 bases and J by 4 bases, with 10 bases left in between. Germline loops: CDR1 SGHVS, CDR2 FQNEAQ. This CDR3 has 15 residues. In DNA form, the CDR3 reads TGTGCCAGCAGCTTAGCAACGGCAGGAGGAAACACCATATATTTT. Translation gives CASSLATAGGNTIYF.

The genes are TRBV9 and TRBJ2-1, with TRBD2 matching over 8 bases. The V and J ends lost 4 bases and 6 bases, in that order; junction bases with no gene match: 6. The CDR3 is 14 amino acids. Germline V gene data show CDR1 as SGDLS and CDR2 as YYNGEE. CDR3 nucleotide sequence: TGTGCCAGCAGCCTCGGACTAGCATTCAATGAGCAGTTCTTC. Translation gives CASSLGLAFNEQFF.

The V call is TRBV6-6, the J call TRBJ1-5; D is perhaps TRBD1 (6 bases). Germline V gives CDR1 MNHNY, CDR2 SVGAGI (reference sequence). Trimming took 6 bases from V and 7 from J, leaving 19 bases between them. This CDR3 is 15 amino acids long. This CDR3 reads CASSDGAGVFQPQHF. DNA for the CDR3: TGTGCCAGCAGCGACGGGGCAGGGGTCTTCCAGCCCCAGCATTTT.

V and J are TRBV21-1 and TRBJ2-1; the table's D call, TRBD2, was not checked against the DNA. TRBV21-1 has pseudogene status. This CDR3 comprises 15 residues. The CDR3 sequence is CASSKGGRVYNEQFF. The CDR3 coding sequence is TGTGCCAGCAGCAAAGGCGGCAGAGTGTACAATGAGCAGTTCTTC.

The chain has TRBV2 and TRBJ2-7, with TRBD2 matching 11 bases. The ends lost 2 bases at V and 7 bases at J; junction bases unmatched: 7. This CDR3 is built from 15 residues. Germline loops: CDR1 SNHLY, CDR2 FYNNEI. CDR3 nucleotide sequence: TGTGCCAGCAGTGAACAACTAGCGGGAGTCGGGGAGCAGTACTTC. Amino acid sequence: CASSEQLAGVGEQYF.

The J gene is TRBJ2-2, the V gene TRBV5-4; D gene unclear. The CDR3 covers 12 residues. CDR1 and CDR2 (germline): SGHNT, YYREEE (reference sequence). V lost 1 base and J lost 6, with 4 bases in between. The CDR3 loop reads CASSLSSGELFF. The CDR3 nucleotides read TGTGCCAGCAGCTTGTCATCCGGGGAGCTGTTTTTT.

V is TRBV7-2 and J is TRBJ2-6; perhaps TRBD2 as D (5 bases). Germline V lookup: CDR1 SGHTA, CDR2 FQGNSA. This CDR3 is 17 amino acids long. V shed 1 base and J shed 4 bases, with 14 bases lying between them. In DNA form, the CDR3 reads TGTGCCAGCAGCTTAGGGAGGCCACCTATAGGGGCCAACGTCCTGACTTTC. Residues: CASSLGRPPIGANVLTF.

V usage is TRBV4-1 and J usage is TRBJ2-7, with TRBD2 as a possible D gene (6 bases). CDR3 length: 13 residues. V was pared by 1 base and J by 4 bases, with 8 bases between. Germline CDR1 MGHRA, CDR2 YSYEKL. The CDR3 reads CASSQVREYEQYF. In DNA, the CDR3 is TGCGCCAGCAGCCAAGTTCGGGAGTACGAGCAGTACTTC.

This clone was seen just once. The V and J genes are TRBV19 and TRBJ2-5; D may be TRBD1 or TRBD2 (7 bases each). Trimming removed 9 bases from V and 5 bases from J, with 10 bases in between. The CDR3 covers 11 residues. Germline V lookup: CDR1 LNHDA, CDR2 SQIVND (reference sequence). The chain's CDR3 is CASRGGETQYF. In DNA, the CDR3 is TGTGCCAGCAGGGGGGGGGAGACCCAGTACTTC.

This chain joins TRBV13 and TRBJ1-3, with 9 bases fitting TRBD1. Unmatched junction bases numbered 9, after V lost 0 bases and J lost 0 bases. The CDR3 covers 19 residues. CDR1 is PRHDT and CDR2 is FYEKMQ in the germline V gene (reference sequence). The CDR3 DNA sequence: TGTGCCAGCAGCTTAGGACAGGGGGCGATCTGGAACTCTGGAAACACCATATATTTT. It yields the protein CASSLGQGAIWNSGNTIYF.